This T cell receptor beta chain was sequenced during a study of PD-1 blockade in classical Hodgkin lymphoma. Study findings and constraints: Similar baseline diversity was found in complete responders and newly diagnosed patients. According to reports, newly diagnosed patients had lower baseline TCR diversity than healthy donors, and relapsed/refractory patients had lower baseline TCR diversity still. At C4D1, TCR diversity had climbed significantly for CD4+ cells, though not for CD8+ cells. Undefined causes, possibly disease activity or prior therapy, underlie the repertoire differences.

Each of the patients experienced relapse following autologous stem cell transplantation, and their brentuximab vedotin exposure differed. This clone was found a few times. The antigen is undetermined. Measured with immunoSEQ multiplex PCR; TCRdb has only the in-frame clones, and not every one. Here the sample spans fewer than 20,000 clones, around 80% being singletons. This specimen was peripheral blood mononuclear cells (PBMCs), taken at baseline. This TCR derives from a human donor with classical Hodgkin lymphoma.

Here the CDR3 DNA reads TGTGCCAGCAGTCCACCGTCGGACGGTTGGGAAAAACTGTTTTTT. It yields the protein CASSPPSDGWEKLFF. V usage is TRBV28 and J usage is TRBJ1-4; D remains unclear. This CDR3 comprises 15 residues. V gave up 5 bases and J gave up 8 bases, with 18 bases separating them. Germline CDR1 reads MDHEN; CDR2 reads SYDVKM.